One and the same sample provided the 10 T cell receptor beta chains below, sequenced in a study of radiation and T cells in renal cell carcinoma. Specified time point: blood 4 weeks post-SBRT, at nephrectomy. Treatment denoted: 15 Gy SBRT to primary tumor, nephrectomy 4 weeks later. Generated by immunoSEQ multiplex PCR, the TCRdb table keeps only in-frame clones and is missing some. The sample lists around 170,000 clones, about 87% occurring once. The sample in question was blood, obtained from a patient whose treatment included radiotherapy and nephrectomy. These receptors all come from a woman in her forties or fifties with renal cell carcinoma.

The chain uses TRBV28 and TRBJ2-2; no firm D call. Trimming left V 3 bases short and J 0 bases short, with 8 bases between. Germline assignment: CDR1 MDHEN and CDR2 SYDVKM. The CDR3 length is 15 residues. The DNA of the CDR3 is TGTGCCAGCAGTTTCTCAGGAGCGAACACCGGGGAGCTGTTTTTT. Its protein product is CASSFSGANTGELFF.

The genes are TRBV19 and TRBJ1-1; D unclear. Germline V gives CDR1 LNHDA, CDR2 SQIVND (reference sequence). The CDR3 sequence is 14 residues long. V shed 5 bases and J shed 2 bases, with 12 bases lying between them. CDR3 loop: CASSANRANTEAFF. DNA for the CDR3: TGTGCCAGTAGTGCCAACCGGGCCAACACTGAAGCTTTCTTT.

CDR3 protein: CASSLDGNQPQHF. Written as DNA, the CDR3 is TGTGCCAGCAGCTTGGACGGCAATCAGCCCCAGCATTTT. The chain recombines TRBV5-8 with TRBJ1-5, with unresolved D. Trimming removed 0 bases at V and 2 bases at J, with 3 bases between. The germline CDR1 and CDR2 sequences are SGHTS and YDEGEE. The CDR3 length is 13 residues.

In its sample, this clone was seen many times. The rearrangement links TRBV5-1 to TRBJ2-3, with 7 positions matching TRBD1. In germline, CDR1 is SGHRS, CDR2 YFSETQ. The ends lost 2 bases at V and 6 bases at J; junction bases unmatched: 18. The CDR3 is 18 residues long. In DNA form, the CDR3 reads TGCGCCAGCAGCTTACGACAGGGACACTTTGGAATGTCGGATACGCAGTATTTT. Translated, it gives CASSLRQGHFGMSDTQYF.

This rearrangement joins TRBV18 to TRBJ1-5, with D tentatively TRBD1 (6 bases). V lost 3 bases to trimming and J lost 1 base, with 13 bases between them. The length of the CDR3 is 16 residues. Germline-derived CDR1 and CDR2 are KGHSH and LQKENI. CDR3 sequence (DNA): TGTGCCAGCTCACCGCCCGACAGGAGGAGCAATCAGCCCCAGCATTTT. This translates into CASSPPDRRSNQPQHF.

The chain uses TRBV7-2 and TRBJ2-7; D gene ambiguous. The CDR3 totals 15 residues. Germline V lookup: CDR1 SGHTA, CDR2 FQGNSA. V dropped 6 bases and J dropped 2 bases, with 17 bases sitting between them. The CDR3 reads CASSRDIGSPYEQYF. CDR3 in DNA: TGTGCCAGCAGTCGAGATATCGGATCACCCTACGAGCAGTACTTC.

V usage is TRBV7-9 and J usage is TRBJ2-3; 11 positions match TRBD1. This CDR3 spans 16 amino acids. V shed 3 bases and J 5 bases; nucleotides not matched to a gene: 7. Germline-derived CDR1 and CDR2 are SEHNR and FQNEAQ (reference sequence). CDR3 amino acids: CASSFGDRGIGDTQYF. The CDR3 bases are TGTGCCAGCAGCTTCGGGGACAGGGGGATTGGAGATACGCAGTATTTT. Filled out from reference TRBV7-9 and TRBJ2-3, the complete variable domain reads DTGVSQNPRHKITKRGQNVTFRCDPISEHNRLYWYRQTLGQGPEFLTYFQNEAQLEKSRLLSDRFSAERPKGSFSTLEIQRTEQGDSAMYLCASSFGDRGIGDTQYFGPGTRLTVL.

The V gene is TRBV13, the J gene TRBJ2-7; maybe TRBD2 (5 bases). Trimming removed 4 bases at V and 0 bases at J, with 13 bases between. CDR3 length equals 15 residues. The germline V gene has CDR1 PRHDT and CDR2 FYEKMQ (reference sequence). This CDR3 reads CASSSGLLSSYEQYF. For the CDR3, the DNA is TGTGCCAGCAGCTCAGGACTCTTGAGCTCCTACGAGCAGTACTTC.

J is TRBJ2-2 and V is TRBV7-9; tentative D call: TRBD2 (7 bases). The V gene's germline CDR1 is SEHNR and CDR2 FQNEAQ (reference sequence). The CDR3 consists of 18 residues. Trimming removed 1 base at V and 0 bases at J, with 15 bases between. The CDR3 bases are TGTGCCAGCAGCTTAGGTCTGGGCGGGGGCGCGAACACCGGGGAGCTGTTTTTT. Translating gives CASSLGLGGGANTGELFF.

The chain has TRBV2 and TRBJ2-4, with D unresolved. The CDR3 contains 13 residues. Trimming left V 2 bases short and J 9 bases short, with 11 bases between. Germline V CDR1 and CDR2: SNHLY, FYNNEI. CDR3 DNA sequence: TGTGCCAGCAGTGAATCGGTTTTTAGCATTCAGTACTTC. Translated, it gives CASSESVFSIQYF.